This T cell receptor beta chain was observed in a study of PD-L1 blockade in urothelial cancer (dated by TCRdb to the late 2010s). For the study in its entirety: All patients started therapy around 2014 and received atezolizumab 1,200 mg intravenously every 3 weeks. An ECOG performance status of 0 or 1 was recorded for the patients, and 0 to 3 prior chemotherapy regimens had been received by the patients. Durable clinical benefit was defined as progression-free survival longer than 6 months, and TCR features were also tested against progression-free and overall survival. About 90% of the 29 patients were males with bladder-origin urothelial cancer, and about 65% of the roughly 30 reported a prior smoking history. Durable clinical benefit was achieved by nine patients and was not achieved by 20 patients. TCR sequencing covered pretreatment tumor samples and matched, serially collected peripheral blood taken before and after atezolizumab treatment. A median of 141,255 T cells and 85,000 or so unique TCRs was obtained from blood samples, and a median clonality of around 0.08 was observed. In the same patients who had TCR sequencing, pretreatment tumors also underwent whole exome sequencing and RNA sequencing. The study was an exploratory multi-omic analysis of somatic, immune and clinical correlates of response to PD-L1 blockade with atezolizumab in urothelial cancer. Twenty-nine patients had pretreatment blood TCR-seq, some 24 had at least one posttreatment blood collection, and some 24 had tumor TCR-seq. Blood samples were analyzed at two time points: 3 weeks after treatment start (second dose) and 6 weeks after treatment start. Paper-wide results and their limitations: Because of the small sample size (n ≈ 29) and the many exploratory analyses performed, the results are intended to be regarded as hypothesis-generating. Greater expansion of tumor-associated TCR clones in peripheral blood 3 weeks after the start of treatment was observed in patients with durable benefit (n of about 20, p = 0.022). Improved progression-free and overall survival was associated with having pretreatment peripheral blood TCR clonality below the median.

A cohort of 30 or so patients with locally advanced or metastatic urothelial carcinoma, treated at Memorial Sloan Kettering on a trial protocol, was included. Peripheral blood mononuclear cells were collected pretreatment and during treatment, with between 1 and 8 total time points per patient. The Qiagen DNeasy Blood extraction kit was used to purify genomic DNA from total PBMCs and tumor samples. PBMCs were collected pretreatment and during treatment and were isolated and stored as previously described. Each PCR received spiked-in synthetic TCR analog templates so that absolute template abundance could be estimated from read counts. TCRbeta CDR3 regions were amplified from genomic DNA with bias-controlled V and J gene primers using the immunoSEQ assay. Sequencing of rearranged TCRbeta segments was done at approximately 20X coverage. As for how the authors treated the data: Clustering was used to correct sequencing errors, and CDR3s were annotated against IMGT so that V, D and J genes could be assigned. Out-of-frame and stop-codon sequences were excluded, and only productive TCRbeta rearrangements were used in downstream analyses. Clonality was calculated as one minus the Shannon entropy normalized by the log of the number of unique productive sequences. Fisher's exact test with Benjamini-Hochberg correction, at a threshold of adjusted p below 0.01, was used to find clones that differed between time points or between blood and tumor. Entries here come from immuneACCESS through TCRdb and include only in-frame sequences with V and J called. Some clones fail to appear in such tables; in the studies checked, an unresolved V gene covers under half of the shortfall, and the cause of the remainder is unknown. Clone size and V and J calls were adopted from that table, with D and trimming inferred from the DNA. Present in this sample are tens of thousands of clones, roughly 80% of which were seen just once. The ten top clones hold 3% to 4.5% of the sample.

Comment on this clone: The target of this receptor is not known. The record has no base qualities; no much larger clone is one base away.

The origin of this receptor is a man in his 70s with urothelial cancer. This specimen consisted of PBMCs, obtained around atezolizumab (anti-PD-L1) treatment.

The CDR3 reads as follows: CASSEVQPTLTGELFF. The DNA sequence is as follows: TGTGCCAGCAGTGAGGTACAGCCCACTCTCACCGGGGAGCTGTTTTTT. This chain joins TRBV2 to TRBJ2-2, with the D gene too uncertain to name. The CDR3 measures 16 amino acids from cysteine to phenylalanine. Here the CDR3 DNA is all that survives: 48 bases in frame from base 1. V is cut by 3 bases and J by 4 bases, and the space between the germline ends is 15 bases. CDR1 and CDR2 (SNHLY, FYNNEI) derive from the germline V gene.